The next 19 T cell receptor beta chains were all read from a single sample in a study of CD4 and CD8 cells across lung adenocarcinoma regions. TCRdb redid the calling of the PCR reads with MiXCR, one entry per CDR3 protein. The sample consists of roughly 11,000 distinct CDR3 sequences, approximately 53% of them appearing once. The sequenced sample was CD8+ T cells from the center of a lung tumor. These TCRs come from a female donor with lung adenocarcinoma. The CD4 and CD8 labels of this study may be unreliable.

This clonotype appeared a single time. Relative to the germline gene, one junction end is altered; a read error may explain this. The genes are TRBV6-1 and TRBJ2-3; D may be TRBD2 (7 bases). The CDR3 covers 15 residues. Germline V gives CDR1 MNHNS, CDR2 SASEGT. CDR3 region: CASSPGGGGQDTQFF. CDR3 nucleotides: TGTGCCAGCAGTCCGGGCGGCGGGGGCCAAGATACGCAGTTTTTC.

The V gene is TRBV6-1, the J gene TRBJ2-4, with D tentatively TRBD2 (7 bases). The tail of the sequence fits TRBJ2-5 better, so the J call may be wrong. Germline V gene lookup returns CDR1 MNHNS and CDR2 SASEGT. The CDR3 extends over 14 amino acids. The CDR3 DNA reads TGTGCGAGGCACGGGGGGCGGAACCAAGAGACCCAGTACTTC. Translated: CARHGGRNQETQYF.

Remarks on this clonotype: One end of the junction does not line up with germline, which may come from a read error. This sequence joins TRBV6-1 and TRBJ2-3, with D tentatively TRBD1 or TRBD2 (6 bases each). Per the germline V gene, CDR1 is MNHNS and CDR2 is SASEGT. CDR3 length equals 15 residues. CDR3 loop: CGSGPGVGGKNTQYF. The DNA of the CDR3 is TGTGGCAGCGGTCCGGGCGTGGGGGGCAAAAATACTCAGTATTTT.

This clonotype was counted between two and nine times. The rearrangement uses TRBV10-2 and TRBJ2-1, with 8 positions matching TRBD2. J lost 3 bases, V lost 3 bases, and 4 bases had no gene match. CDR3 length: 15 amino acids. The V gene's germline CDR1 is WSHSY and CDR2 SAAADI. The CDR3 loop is CASSDRAGDYNEQFF. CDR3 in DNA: TGCGCCAGCAGTGACAGAGCGGGGGACTACAATGAGCAGTTCTTC.

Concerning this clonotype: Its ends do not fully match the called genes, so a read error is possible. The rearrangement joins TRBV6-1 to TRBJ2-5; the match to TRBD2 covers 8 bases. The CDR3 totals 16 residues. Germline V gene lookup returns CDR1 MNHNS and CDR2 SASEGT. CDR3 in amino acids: CASRPSGRPTTETQYF. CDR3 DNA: TGTGCCAGCAGGCCTAGCGGGCGCCCTACCACAGAGACGCAGTACTTT.

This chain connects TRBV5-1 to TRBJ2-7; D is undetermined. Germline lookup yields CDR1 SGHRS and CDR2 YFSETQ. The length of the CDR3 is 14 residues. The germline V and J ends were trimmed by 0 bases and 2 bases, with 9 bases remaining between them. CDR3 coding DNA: TGCGCCAGCAGCTTGGAAGGTCGCACCTACGAGCAGTACTTC. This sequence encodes CASSLEGRTYEQYF.

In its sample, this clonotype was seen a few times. In nucleotides, the CDR3 is TGTGCCAGCAGCCAAGGGACTAGCGGGGGCGAGCAGTACTTC. Translated: CASSQGTSGGEQYF. The V and J genes are TRBV4-2 and TRBJ2-7; 13 positions match TRBD2. The CDR3 spans 14 residues. V lost 1 base to trimming and J lost 6 bases; unmatched junction nucleotides: 0. CDR1 and CDR2 (germline): LGHNA, YNFKEQ.

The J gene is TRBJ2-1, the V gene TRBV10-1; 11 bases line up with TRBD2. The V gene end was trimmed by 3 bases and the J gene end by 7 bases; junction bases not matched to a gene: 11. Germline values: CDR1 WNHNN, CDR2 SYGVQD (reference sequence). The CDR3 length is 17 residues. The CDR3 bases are TGCGCCAGCAGTGATCTTCCCACTAGCGGGGGATCTAATGAGCAGTTCTTC. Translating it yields CASSDLPTSGGSNEQFF.

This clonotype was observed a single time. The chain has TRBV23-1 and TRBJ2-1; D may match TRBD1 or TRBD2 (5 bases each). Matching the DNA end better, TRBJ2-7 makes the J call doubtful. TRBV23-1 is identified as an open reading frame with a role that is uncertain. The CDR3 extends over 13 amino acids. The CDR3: CASTYQGVSEQYF. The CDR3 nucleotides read TGCGCCAGCACTTATCAGGGAGTAAGCGAGCAGTACTTC.

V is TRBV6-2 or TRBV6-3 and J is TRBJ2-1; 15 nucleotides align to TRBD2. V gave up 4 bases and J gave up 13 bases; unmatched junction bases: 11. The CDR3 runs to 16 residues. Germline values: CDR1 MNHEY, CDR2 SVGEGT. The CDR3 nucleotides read TGTGCCAGCAGTTTGGGACTAGCGGGGGGACAAGAGACCCAGTTCTTC. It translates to CASSLGLAGGQETQFF.

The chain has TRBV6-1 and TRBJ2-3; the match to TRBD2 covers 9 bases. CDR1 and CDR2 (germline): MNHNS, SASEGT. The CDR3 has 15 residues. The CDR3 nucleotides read TGTGGCCGCAGTCCGGGCGGGGGGGCCAAAAATACGCAGTATTTT. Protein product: CGRSPGGGAKNTQYF.

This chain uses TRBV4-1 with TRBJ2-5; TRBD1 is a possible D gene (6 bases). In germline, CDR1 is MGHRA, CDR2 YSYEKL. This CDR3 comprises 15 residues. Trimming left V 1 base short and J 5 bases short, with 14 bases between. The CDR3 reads CASSQGQGTWETQYF. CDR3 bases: TGCGCCAGCAGCCAAGGCCAGGGGACGTGGGAGACCCAGTACTTC.

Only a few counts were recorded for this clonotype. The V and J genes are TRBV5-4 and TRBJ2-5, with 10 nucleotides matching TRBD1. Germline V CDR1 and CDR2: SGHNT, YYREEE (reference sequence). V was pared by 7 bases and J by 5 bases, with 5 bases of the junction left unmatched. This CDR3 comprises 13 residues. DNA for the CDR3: TGTGCCAGCCGGGACAGGGGAGGGGAGACCCAGTACTTC. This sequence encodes CASRDRGGETQYF.

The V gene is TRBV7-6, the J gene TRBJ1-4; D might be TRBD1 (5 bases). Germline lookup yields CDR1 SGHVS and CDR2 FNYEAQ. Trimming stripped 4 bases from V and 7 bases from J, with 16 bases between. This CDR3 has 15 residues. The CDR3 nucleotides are TGTGCCAGCAGCTCCCGCCGACAGATCGGTGAAAAACTGTTTTTT. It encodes CASSSRRQIGEKLFF. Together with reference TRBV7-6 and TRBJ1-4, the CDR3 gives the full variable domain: GAGVSQSPRYKVTKRGQDVALRCDPISGHVSLYWYRQALGQGPEFLTYFNYEAQQDKSGLPNDRFSAERPEGSISTLTIQRTEQRDSAMYRCASSSRRQIGEKLFFGSGTQLSVL.

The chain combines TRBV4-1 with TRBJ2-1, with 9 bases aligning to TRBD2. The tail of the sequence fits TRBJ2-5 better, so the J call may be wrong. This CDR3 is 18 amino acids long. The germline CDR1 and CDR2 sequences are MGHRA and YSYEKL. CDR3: CASSSQGAPSGVEETQYF. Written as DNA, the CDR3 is TGCGCCAGCAGCTCCCAAGGGGCCCCTAGCGGGGTCGAAGAGACCCAGTACTTC.

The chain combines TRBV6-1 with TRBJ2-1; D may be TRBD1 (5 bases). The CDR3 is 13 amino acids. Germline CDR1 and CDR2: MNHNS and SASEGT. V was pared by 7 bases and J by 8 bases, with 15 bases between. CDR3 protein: CASKGTGVDEQFF. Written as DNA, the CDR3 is TGTGCCAGCAAGGGTACAGGCGTGGATGAGCAGTTCTTC.

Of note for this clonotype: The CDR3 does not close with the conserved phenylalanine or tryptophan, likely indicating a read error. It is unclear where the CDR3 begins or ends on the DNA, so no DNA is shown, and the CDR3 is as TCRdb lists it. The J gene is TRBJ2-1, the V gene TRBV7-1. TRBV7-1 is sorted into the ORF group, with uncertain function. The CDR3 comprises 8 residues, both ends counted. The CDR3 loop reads CAQQLIEN.

As DNA, the CDR3 is TGTGCCACCCGCGGGACAGCGATCTCCTACGAGCAGTACTTC. This gives the protein CATRGTAISYEQYF. This chain uses TRBV7-2 with TRBJ2-7, with D possibly being TRBD1 (7 bases). This CDR3 region has 14 residues. Germline V gene sequence: CDR1 SGHTA, CDR2 FQGNSA. Trimming shortened V by 10 bases and J by 0 bases, and 16 bases separated the two germline ends.

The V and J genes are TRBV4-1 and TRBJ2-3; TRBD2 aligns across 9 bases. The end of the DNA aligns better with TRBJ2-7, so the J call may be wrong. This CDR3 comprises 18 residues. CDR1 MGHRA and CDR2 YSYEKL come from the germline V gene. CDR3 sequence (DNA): TGCGCCAGCAGCCGAGCAGGCGGCGGGGGGGGTAGCACAGAGACGCAGTACTTC. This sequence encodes CASSRAGGGGGSTETQYF.